This T cell receptor (beta chain) was identified in a study of OX40 agonist ivuxolimab in advanced cancers. For the study at large: Patients were dosed with the agonistic anti-OX40 (CD134) antibody ivuxolimab. General observations from the study: CD4+ T cells averaged fewer expanded clones than CD8+ T cells. There was clonal expansion of CD4+ and CD8+ blood T cells by week 6 at 0.1 to 3.0 mg/kg.

Using immunoSEQ multiplex PCR, the repertoire was profiled, and TCRdb retains in-frame clones only, with some absent. The sample includes fewer than 25,000 clones, about 89% of them seen just once. As regards this clone: Its antigen remains unidentified. This specimen includes other DNA sequences encoding the same CDR3.

The TCR comes from an adult with an advanced solid tumor such as melanoma, head and neck, liver or kidney cancer. The sample was CD4+ or CD8+ T cells sorted from blood, taken in a trial of the OX40 agonist ivuxolimab.

The CDR3 sequence is CASSLESGEQYF. The CDR3 region has the DNA TGTGCCAGCAGCTTAGAATCAGGCGAGCAGTACTTC. The chain joins TRBV11-3 to TRBJ2-7; D is ambiguous. Germline V CDR1 and CDR2: SGHNT, YENEEA. Trimming removed 0 bases from V and 6 bases from J, with 6 bases in between. CDR3 length: 12 residues. The variable domain in full, completed from reference TRBV11-3 and TRBJ2-7, reads EAGVVQSPRYKIIEKKQPVAFWCNPISGHNTLYWYLQNLGQGPELLIRYENEEAVDDSQLPKDRFSAERLKGVDSTLKIQPAELGDSAVYLCASSLESGEQYFGPGTRLTVT.